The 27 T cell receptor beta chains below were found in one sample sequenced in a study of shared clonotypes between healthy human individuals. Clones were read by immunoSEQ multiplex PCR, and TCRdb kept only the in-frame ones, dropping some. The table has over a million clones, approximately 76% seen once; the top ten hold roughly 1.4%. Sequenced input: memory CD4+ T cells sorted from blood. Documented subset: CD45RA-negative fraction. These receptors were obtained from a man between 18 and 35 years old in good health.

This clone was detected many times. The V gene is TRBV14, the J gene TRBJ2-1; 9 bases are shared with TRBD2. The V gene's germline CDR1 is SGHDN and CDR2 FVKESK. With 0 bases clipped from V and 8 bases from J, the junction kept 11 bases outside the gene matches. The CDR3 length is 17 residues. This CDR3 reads CASSQEYGLAGPDEQFF. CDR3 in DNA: TGTGCCAGCAGCCAAGAATACGGCCTAGCGGGGCCCGATGAGCAGTTCTTC. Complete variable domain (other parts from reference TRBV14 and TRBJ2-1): EAGVTQFPSHSVIEKGQTVTLRCDPISGHDNLYWYRRVMGKEIKFLLHFVKESKQDESGMPNNRFLAERTGGTYSTLKVQPAELEDSGVYFCASSQEYGLAGPDEQFFGPGTRLTVL.

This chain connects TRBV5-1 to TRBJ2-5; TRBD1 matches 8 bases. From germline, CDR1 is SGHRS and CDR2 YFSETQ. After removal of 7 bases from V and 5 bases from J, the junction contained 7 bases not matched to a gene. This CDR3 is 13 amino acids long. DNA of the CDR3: TGCGCCAGCCAAACAGGGGGTGGGGAGACCCAGTACTTC. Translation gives CASQTGGGETQYF. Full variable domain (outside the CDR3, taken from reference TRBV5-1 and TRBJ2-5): KAGVTQTPRYLIKTRGQQVTLSCSPISGHRSVSWYQQTPGQGLQFLFEYFSETQRNKGNFPGRFSGRQFSNSRSEMNVSTLELGDSALYLCASQTGGGETQYFGPGTRLLVL.

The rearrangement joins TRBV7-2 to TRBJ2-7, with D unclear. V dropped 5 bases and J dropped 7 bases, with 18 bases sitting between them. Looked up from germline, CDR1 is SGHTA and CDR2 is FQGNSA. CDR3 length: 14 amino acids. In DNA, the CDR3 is TGTGCCAGCAGCCCCCAAGGACCCCCGAGGGAGCAGTACTTC. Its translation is CASSPQGPPREQYF.

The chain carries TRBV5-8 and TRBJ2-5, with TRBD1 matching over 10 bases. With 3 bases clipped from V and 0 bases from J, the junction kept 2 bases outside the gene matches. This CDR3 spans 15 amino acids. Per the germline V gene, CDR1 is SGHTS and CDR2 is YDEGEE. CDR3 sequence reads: CASSSGQGYQETQYF. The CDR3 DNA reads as TGTGCCAGCAGCTCGGGACAGGGGTACCAAGAGACCCAGTACTTC.

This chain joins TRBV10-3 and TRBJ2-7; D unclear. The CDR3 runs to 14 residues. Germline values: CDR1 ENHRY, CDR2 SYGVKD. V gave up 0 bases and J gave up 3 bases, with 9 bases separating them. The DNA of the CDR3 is TGTGCCATCAGTGAGTCACTATTGGTCTACGAGCAGTACTTC. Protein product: CAISESLLVYEQYF.

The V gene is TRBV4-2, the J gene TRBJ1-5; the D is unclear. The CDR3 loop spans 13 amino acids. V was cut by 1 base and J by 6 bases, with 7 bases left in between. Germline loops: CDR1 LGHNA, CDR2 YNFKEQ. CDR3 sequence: CASSQGPGQPQHF. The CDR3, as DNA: TGTGCCAGCAGCCAAGGGCCGGGTCAGCCCCAGCATTTT.

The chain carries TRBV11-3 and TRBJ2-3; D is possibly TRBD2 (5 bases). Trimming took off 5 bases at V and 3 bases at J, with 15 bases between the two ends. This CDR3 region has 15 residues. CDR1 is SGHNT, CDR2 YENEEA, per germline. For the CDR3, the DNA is TGTGCCAGCAGCCCGGAGGAGGAGGCAACAGATACGCAGTATTTT. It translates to CASSPEEEATDTQYF.

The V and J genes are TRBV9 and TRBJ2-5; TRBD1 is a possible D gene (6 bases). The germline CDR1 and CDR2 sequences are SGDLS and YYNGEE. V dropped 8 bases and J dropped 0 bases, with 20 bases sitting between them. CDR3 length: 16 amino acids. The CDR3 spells CASVGPRDTDQETQYF. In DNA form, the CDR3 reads TGTGCCAGTGTGGGGCCCCGGGACACAGACCAAGAGACCCAGTACTTC. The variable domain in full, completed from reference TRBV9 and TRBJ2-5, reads DSGVTQTPKHLITATGQRVTLRCSPRSGDLSVYWYQQSLDQGLQFLIQYYNGEERAKGNILERFSAQQFPDLHSELNLSSLELGDSALYFCASVGPRDTDQETQYFGPGTRLLVL.

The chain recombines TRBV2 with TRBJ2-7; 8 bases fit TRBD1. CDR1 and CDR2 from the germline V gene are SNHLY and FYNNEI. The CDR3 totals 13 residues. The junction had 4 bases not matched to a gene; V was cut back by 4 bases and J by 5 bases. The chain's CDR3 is CASSAQGGHEQYF. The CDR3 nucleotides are TGTGCCAGCAGTGCACAGGGGGGTCACGAGCAGTACTTC.

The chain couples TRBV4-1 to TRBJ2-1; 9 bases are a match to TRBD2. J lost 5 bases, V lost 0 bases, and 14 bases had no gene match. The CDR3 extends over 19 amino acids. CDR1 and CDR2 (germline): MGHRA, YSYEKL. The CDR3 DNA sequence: TGCGCCAGCAGCCAAGAAGCCAGCGGGAGGACCCCTATAGACAATGAGCAGTTCTTC. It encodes CASSQEASGRTPIDNEQFF.

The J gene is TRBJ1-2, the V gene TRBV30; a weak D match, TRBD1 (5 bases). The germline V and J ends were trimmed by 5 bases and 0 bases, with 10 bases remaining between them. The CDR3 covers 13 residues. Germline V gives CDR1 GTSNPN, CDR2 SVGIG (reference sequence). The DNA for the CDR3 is TGTGCCTGGGACAGAAGCTCTAACTATGGCTACACCTTC. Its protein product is CAWDRSSNYGYTF.

The chain's CDR3 is CASSVGDSGTIYF. The CDR3 nucleotides read TGTGCCAGCAGCGTAGGGGACAGTGGCACCATATATTTT. The chain employs TRBV9 and TRBJ1-3, with TRBD1 matching over 7 bases. The length of the CDR3 is 13 residues. Germline loops: CDR1 SGDLS, CDR2 YYNGEE. J gave up 9 bases and V 0 bases, and 3 bases lay outside the gene matches.

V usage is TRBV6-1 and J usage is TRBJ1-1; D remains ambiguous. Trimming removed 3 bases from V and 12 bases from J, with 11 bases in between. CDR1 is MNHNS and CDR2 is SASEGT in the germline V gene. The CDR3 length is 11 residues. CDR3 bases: TGTGCCAGCAGTGAGCGGGGAGGGTCTTTCTTT. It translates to CASSERGGSFF.

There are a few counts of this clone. This CDR3 reads CASSLSSPNTGELFF. The CDR3 region has the DNA TGCGCCAGCAGCTTGTCGTCCCCGAACACCGGGGAGCTGTTTTTT. The chain couples TRBV5-1 to TRBJ2-2; D is ambiguous. Per the germline V gene, CDR1 is SGHRS and CDR2 is YFSETQ. V was cut by 1 base and J by 0 bases, with 7 bases left in between. This CDR3 is 15 amino acids long.

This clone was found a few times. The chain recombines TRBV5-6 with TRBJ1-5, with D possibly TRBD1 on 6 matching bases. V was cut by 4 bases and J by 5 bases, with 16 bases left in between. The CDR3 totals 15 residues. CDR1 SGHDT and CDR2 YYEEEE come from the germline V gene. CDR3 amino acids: CASSQQGKGHQPQHF. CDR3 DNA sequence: TGTGCCAGCAGCCAACAGGGAAAGGGCCATCAGCCCCAGCATTTT. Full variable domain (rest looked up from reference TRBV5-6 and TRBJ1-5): DAGVTQSPTHLIKTRGQQVTLRCSPKSGHDTVSWYQQALGQGPQFIFQYYEEEERQRGNFPDRFSGHQFPNYSSELNVNALLLGDSALYLCASSQQGKGHQPQHFGDGTRLSIL.

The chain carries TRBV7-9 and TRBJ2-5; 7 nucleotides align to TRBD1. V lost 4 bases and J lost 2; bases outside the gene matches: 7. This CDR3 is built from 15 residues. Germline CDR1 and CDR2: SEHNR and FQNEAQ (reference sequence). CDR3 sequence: CASSSRQGPQETQYF. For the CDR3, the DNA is TGTGCCAGCAGCTCGAGACAGGGTCCGCAAGAGACCCAGTACTTC.

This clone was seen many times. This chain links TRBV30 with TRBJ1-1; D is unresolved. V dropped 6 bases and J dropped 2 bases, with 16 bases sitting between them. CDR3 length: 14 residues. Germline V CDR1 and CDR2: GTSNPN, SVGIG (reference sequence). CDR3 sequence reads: CACSPRDLNTEAFF. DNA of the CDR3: TGTGCCTGTTCGCCGCGGGATCTCAACACTGAAGCTTTCTTT.

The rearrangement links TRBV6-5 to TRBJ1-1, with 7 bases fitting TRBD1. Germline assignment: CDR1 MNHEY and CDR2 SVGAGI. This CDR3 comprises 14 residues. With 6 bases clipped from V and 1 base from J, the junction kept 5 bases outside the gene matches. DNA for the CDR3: TGTGCCAGCAGACCCCCAGGGGGGAACACTGAAGCTTTCTTT. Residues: CASRPPGGNTEAFF.

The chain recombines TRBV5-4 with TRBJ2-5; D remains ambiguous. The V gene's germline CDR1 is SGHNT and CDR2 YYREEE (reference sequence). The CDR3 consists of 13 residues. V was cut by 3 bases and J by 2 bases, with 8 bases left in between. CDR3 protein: CASSSWTQETQYF. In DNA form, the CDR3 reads TGTGCCAGCAGCTCCTGGACGCAAGAGACCCAGTACTTC.

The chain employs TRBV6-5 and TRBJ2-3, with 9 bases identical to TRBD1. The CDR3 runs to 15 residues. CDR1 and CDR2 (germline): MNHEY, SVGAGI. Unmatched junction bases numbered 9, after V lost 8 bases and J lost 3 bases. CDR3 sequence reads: CASGKQGASTDTQYF. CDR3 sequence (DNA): TGTGCCAGCGGAAAACAGGGGGCCTCTACAGATACGCAGTATTTT.

The CDR3 nucleotides are TGTGCCAGCAGTTCAGGACAGTATGGCTACACCTTC. Translation: CASSSGQYGYTF. This rearrangement joins TRBV28 to TRBJ1-2; perhaps TRBD1 as D (6 bases). Germline loops: CDR1 MDHEN, CDR2 SYDVKM. This CDR3 region has 12 residues. The V end was cut by 4 bases, the J end by 5 bases, with 8 bases between.

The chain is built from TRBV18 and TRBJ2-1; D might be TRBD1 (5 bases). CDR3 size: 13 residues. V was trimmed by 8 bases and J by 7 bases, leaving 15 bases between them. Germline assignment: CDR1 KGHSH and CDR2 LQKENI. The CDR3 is CASLPTGTNEQFF. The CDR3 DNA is TGTGCCAGCCTTCCTACAGGAACTAATGAGCAGTTCTTC.

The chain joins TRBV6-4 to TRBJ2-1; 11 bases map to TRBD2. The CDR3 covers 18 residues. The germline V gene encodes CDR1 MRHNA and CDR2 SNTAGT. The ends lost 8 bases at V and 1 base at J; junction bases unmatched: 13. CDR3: CASRTRLAGGSSYNEQFF. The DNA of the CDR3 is TGTGCCAGCCGAACGAGGCTAGCGGGGGGCTCTTCCTACAATGAGCAGTTCTTC.

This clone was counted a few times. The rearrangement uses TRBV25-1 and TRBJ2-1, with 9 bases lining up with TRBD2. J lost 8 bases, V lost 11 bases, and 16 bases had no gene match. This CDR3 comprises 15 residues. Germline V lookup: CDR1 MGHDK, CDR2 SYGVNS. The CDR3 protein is CASEGGSGRWHEQFF. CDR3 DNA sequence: TGTGCCTCCGAAGGGGGTAGCGGGAGATGGCATGAGCAGTTCTTC.

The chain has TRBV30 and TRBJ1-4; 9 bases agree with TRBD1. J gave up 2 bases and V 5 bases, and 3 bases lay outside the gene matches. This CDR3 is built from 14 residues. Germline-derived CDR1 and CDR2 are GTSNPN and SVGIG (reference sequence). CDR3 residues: CAWGQGSTNEKLFF. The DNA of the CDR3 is TGTGCCTGGGGACAGGGGTCGACTAATGAAAAACTGTTTTTT.

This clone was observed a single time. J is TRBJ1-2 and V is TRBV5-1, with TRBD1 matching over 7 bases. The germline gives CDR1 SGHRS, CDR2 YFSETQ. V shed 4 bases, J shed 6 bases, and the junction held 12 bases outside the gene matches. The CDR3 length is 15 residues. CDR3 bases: TGCGCCAGCAGCGATACAGGGGTGCAGGGGGATGGCTACACCTTC. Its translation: CASSDTGVQGDGYTF.

Here the CDR3 DNA reads TGCGCCAGCAGCTTGGGAGGCCTAGCTAACTATGGCTACACCTTC. Translation gives CASSLGGLANYGYTF. The chain has TRBV5-1 and TRBJ1-2; D gene uncertain. Trimming shortened V by 0 bases and J by 0 bases, and 9 bases separated the two germline ends. Germline V CDR1 and CDR2: SGHRS, YFSETQ. This CDR3 contains 15 residues.